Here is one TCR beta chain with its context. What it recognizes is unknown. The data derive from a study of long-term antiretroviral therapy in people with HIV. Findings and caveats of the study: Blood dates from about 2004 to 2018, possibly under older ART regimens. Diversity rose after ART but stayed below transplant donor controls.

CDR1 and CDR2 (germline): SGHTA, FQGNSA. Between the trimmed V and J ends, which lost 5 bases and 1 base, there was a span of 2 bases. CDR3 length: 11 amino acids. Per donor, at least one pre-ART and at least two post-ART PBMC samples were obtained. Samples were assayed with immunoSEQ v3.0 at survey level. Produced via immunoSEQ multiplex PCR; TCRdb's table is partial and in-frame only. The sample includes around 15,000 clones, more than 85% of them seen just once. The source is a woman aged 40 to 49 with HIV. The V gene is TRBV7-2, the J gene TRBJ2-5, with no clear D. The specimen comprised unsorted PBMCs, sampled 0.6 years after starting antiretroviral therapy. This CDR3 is CASSPQETQYF. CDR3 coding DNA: TGTGCCAGCAGCCCCCAAGAGACCCAGTACTTC.